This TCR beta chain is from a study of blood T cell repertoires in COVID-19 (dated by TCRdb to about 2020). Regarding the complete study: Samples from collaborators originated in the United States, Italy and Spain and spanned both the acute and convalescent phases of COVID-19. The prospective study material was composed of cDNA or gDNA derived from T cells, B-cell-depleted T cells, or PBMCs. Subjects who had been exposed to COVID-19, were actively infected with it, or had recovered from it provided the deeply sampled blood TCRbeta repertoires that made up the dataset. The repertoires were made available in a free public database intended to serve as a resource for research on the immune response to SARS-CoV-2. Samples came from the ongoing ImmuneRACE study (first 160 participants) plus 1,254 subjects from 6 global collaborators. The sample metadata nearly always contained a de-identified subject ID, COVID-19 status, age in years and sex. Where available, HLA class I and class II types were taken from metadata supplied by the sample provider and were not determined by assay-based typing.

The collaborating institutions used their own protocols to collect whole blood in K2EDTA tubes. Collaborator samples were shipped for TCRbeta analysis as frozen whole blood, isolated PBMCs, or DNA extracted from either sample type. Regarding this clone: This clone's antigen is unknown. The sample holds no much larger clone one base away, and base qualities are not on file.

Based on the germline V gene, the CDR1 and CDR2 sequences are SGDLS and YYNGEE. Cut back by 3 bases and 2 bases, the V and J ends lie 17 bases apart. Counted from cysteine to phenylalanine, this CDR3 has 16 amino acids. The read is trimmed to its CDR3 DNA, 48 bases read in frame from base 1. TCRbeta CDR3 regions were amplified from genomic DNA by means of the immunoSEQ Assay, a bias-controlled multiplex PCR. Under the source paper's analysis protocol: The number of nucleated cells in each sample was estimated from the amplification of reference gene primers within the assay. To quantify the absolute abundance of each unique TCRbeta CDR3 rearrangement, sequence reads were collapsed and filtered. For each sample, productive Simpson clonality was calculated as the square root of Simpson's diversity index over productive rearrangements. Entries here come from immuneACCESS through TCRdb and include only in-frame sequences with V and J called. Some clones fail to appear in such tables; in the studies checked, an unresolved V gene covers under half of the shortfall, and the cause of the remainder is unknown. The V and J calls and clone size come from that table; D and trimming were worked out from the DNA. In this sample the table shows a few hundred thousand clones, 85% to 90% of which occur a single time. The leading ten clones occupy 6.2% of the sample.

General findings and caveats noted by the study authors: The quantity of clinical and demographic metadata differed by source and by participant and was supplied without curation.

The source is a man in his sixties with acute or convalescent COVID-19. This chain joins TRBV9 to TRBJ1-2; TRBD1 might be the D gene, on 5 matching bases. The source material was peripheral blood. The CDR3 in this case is CASSALGGAWNYGYTF. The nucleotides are TGTGCCAGCAGCGCCTTAGGAGGGGCCTGGAACTATGGCTACACCTTC.